The rows below give T cell receptor beta chains drawn from one sample of a study of identical twins. From the 5' RACE reads, TCRdb called clonotypes with MiXCR, one entry per CDR3 protein. The sample has approximately 620,000 distinct CDR3 sequences; roughly 8% are singletons. The sample was also reused in another study, on yellow fever vaccine responses in identical twins.

The specimen was PBMCs. The source of these receptors is a woman under 30 in good health. Each CDR3 is given with its conserved first and last residue. A D gene is named only where the DNA matches it firmly. Some rows have no size entry. The others give once, few or many, or a class for an expanded clone.

DNA: TGTGCCAGCAGCTTTTCAAAGGGCGGGGAGACCCAGTACTTC; CDR3: CASSFSKGGETQYF; D: .; size: few; V: TRBV5-6; J: TRBJ2-5
DNA: TGTGCCAGCAGTTTAACGGTGGCAGGGCGGGGCACTGAAGCTTTCTTT; CDR3: CASSLTVAGRGTEAFF; D: .; size: .; V: TRBV28; J: TRBJ1-1
DNA: TGTGCCTGGAGTGTAACTAGCGAGTACGAGCAGTACTTC; CDR3: CAWSVTSEYEQYF; D: TRBD2; size: few; V: TRBV30; J: TRBJ2-7
DNA: TGCGCCAGCAGCCAGGGGCTAGCGCCGACCTACGAGCAGTACTTC; CDR3: CASSQGLAPTYEQYF; D: .; size: few; V: TRBV4-3; J: TRBJ2-7
DNA: TGTGCCACGGCGAAGGGGCAGGGAGCGGTTAGGAGCAATGAGCAGTTCTTC; CDR3: CATAKGQGAVRSNEQFF; D: .; size: few; V: TRBV28; J: TRBJ2-1
DNA: TGCAGTGCTAGAGATCTCAGGGGACAGGACGTCGAGCAGTACTTC; CDR3: CSARDLRGQDVEQYF; D: TRBD1; size: few; V: TRBV20-1; J: TRBJ2-7
DNA: TGTGCCAGCAGCTTAGGTGAGACAGTGAGCAATCAGCCCCAGCATTTT; CDR3: CASSLGETVSNQPQHF; D: .; size: .; V: TRBV11-3; J: TRBJ1-5
DNA: TGCAGTGCTTATCGGGACAGCCTAGCCAAAAACATTCAGTACTTC; CDR3: CSAYRDSLAKNIQYF; D: TRBD1; size: few; V: TRBV20-1; J: TRBJ2-4
DNA: TGTGCCAGCAGTGAATTGGGTAGCGTCGGCGAGCAGTACTTC; CDR3: CASSELGSVGEQYF; D: .; size: .; V: TRBV25-1; J: TRBJ2-7
DNA: TGTGCCAGCAGTTTATGGATGGCCAGTTCCTACAATGAGCAGTTCTTC; CDR3: CASSLWMASSYNEQFF; D: .; size: many; V: TRBV12-3/TRBV12-4; J: TRBJ2-1
DNA: TGTGCCATCAGTGAAACCGGGACAGCGAACACCGGGGAGCTGTTTTTT; CDR3: CAISETGTANTGELFF; D: TRBD1; size: .; V: TRBV10-3; J: TRBJ2-2
DNA: TGTGCCACCAGAGGACAGGCCGCGAACACCGGGGAGCTGTTTTTT; CDR3: CATRGQAANTGELFF; D: TRBD1; size: .; V: TRBV24-1; J: TRBJ2-2
DNA: TGTGCCAGCAGCTTGGGGACAGGGGAGCACTACAATGAGCAGTTCTTC; CDR3: CASSLGTGEHYNEQFF; D: TRBD1; size: few; V: TRBV5-6; J: TRBJ2-1
DNA: TGTGCCAGCGAAGGGCTCATCGGAGATACGCAGTATTTT; CDR3: CASEGLIGDTQYF; D: .; size: .; V: TRBV3-1; J: TRBJ2-3
DNA: TGTGCCAGCAGTTACTCGGCCACCAACTATGGCTACACCTTC; CDR3: CASSYSATNYGYTF; D: .; size: .; V: TRBV6-5; J: TRBJ1-2
DNA: TGTGCCAGCAGTTATAGGACAGTGTCCTACAATGAGCAGTTCTTC; CDR3: CASSYRTVSYNEQFF; D: .; size: many; V: TRBV6-5; J: TRBJ2-1
DNA: TGTGCCAGCAGTGTTTCTGGTGGGTCCGGGGAGCTGTTTTTT; CDR3: CASSVSGGSGELFF; D: .; size: .; V: TRBV2; J: TRBJ2-2
DNA: TGTGCCAGCAGCTTAACTAGCGGGGGAGTTGCCTACAATGAGCAGTTCTTC; CDR3: CASSLTSGGVAYNEQFF; D: TRBD2; size: few; V: TRBV7-9; J: TRBJ2-1
DNA: TGTGCCAGGGGACACTACTATGGCTACACCTTC; CDR3: CARGHYYGYTF; D: .; size: .; V: TRBV19; J: TRBJ1-2
DNA: TGTGCCAGCAGTTTACGGCAGGTTAGCACAGATACGCAGTATTTT; CDR3: CASSLRQVSTDTQYF; D: .; size: many; V: TRBV27; J: TRBJ2-3
DNA: TGTGCCAGCAGCTTAGGGTGGGAGAGCTCCTACAATGAGCAGTTCTTC; CDR3: CASSLGWESSYNEQFF; D: .; size: many; V: TRBV7-2; J: TRBJ2-1
DNA: TGCGCCAGCAGCCTAGACACGACAAGCTCCTACGAGCAGTACTTC; CDR3: CASSLDTTSSYEQYF; D: .; size: once; V: TRBV4-3; J: TRBJ2-7